This note documents a single TCR beta chain sequence. As originally analysed: Amplified reference gene primers provided the basis for estimating nucleated cell counts. TCRdb keeps only in-frame clones here, not all; method: immunoSEQ multiplex PCR. V and J calls and clone size are as listed in that table; D and trimming were resolved from the DNA. Here the sample spans 100,000 to 150,000 clones, about 80% being singletons. The source of the sample is a study of blood T cell repertoires in COVID-19. Study in general: Collection of acute and convalescent COVID-19 samples took place in the United States, Italy and Spain. T cells, B-cell-depleted T cells, or PBMCs provided the cDNA or gDNA that served as material.

CDR3 length: 15 amino acids. Germline lookup yields CDR1 SGHAT and CDR2 FQNNGV. The trim removed 5 bases at V and 6 bases at J, leaving 6 bases unmatched. The receptor was derived from a human donor in a cohort sampled during active COVID-19. The chain combines TRBV11-2 with TRBJ2-1; 11 nucleotides align to TRBD2. Sequencing was carried out using peripheral blood. Here the CDR3 reads CASSIGTSGGNEQFF. The CDR3 DNA is TGTGCCAGCAGCATAGGGACTAGCGGAGGCAATGAGCAGTTCTTC.